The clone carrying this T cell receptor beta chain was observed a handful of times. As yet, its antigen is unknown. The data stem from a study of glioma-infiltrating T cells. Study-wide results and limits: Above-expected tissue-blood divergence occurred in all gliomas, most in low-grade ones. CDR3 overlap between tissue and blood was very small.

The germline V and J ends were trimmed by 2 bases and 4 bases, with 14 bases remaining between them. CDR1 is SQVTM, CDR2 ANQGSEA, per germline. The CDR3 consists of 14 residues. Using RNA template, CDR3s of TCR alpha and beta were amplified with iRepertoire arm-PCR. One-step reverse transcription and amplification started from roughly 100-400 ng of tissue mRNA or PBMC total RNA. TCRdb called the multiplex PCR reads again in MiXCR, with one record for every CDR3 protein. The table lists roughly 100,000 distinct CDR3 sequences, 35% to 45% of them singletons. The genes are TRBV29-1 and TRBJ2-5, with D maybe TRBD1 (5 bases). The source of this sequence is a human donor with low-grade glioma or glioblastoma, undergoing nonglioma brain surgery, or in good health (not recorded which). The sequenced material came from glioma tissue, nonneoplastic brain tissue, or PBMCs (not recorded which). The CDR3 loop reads CSVEPKGFGETQYF. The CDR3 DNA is TGCAGCGTTGAACCTAAGGGGTTTGGAGAGACCCAGTACTTC.